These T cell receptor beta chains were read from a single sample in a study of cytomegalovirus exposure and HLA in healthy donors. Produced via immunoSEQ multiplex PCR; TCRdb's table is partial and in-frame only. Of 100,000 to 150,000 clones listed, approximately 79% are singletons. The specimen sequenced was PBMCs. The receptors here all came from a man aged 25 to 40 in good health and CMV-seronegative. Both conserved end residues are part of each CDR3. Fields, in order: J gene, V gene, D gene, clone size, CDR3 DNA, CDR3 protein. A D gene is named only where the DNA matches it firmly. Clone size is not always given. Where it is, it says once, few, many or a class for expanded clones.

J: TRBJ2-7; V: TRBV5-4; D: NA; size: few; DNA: TGTGCCAGCAGCGTTGGGACAAACGAGCAGTACTTC; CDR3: CASSVGTNEQYF
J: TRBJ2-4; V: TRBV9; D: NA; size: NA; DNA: TGTGCCAGCAGCGAGGACCTGGGGGGAAAAAACATTCAGTACTTC; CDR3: CASSEDLGGKNIQYF
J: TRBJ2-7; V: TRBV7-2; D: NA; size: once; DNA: TGTGCCAGCAGCTTAGTATACGGCTACGAGCAGTACTTC; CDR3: CASSLVYGYEQYF
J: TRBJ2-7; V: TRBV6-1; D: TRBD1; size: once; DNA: TGTGCCAGCAGCAAAGACAGGGTAGCTGGTGAGCAGTACTTC; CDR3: CASSKDRVAGEQYF
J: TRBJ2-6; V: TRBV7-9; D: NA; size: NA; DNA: TGTGCCAGCAACAGGGTGGGAGGGGCCAACGTCCTGACTTTC; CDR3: CASNRVGGANVLTF
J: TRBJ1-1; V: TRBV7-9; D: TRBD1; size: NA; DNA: TGTGCCAGCAGCTTATTGACAGGGGTCTACACTGAAGCTTTCTTT; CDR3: CASSLLTGVYTEAFF
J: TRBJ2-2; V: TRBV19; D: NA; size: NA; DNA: TGTGCCAGTAGTACCACTCCTTTGCGCTCATCGTTGGACACCGGGGAGCTGTTTTTT; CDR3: CASSTTPLRSSLDTGELFF
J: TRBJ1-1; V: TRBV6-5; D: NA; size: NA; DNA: TGTGCCAGCAGGAGGGCGGACACTGAAGCTTTCTTT; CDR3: CASRRADTEAFF
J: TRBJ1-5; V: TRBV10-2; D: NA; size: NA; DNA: TGCGCCAGCAGTGGGGGGGGACCCAATCAGCCCCAGCATTTT; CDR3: CASSGGGPNQPQHF
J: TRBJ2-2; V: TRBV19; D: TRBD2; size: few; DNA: TGTGCCAGCCGCAATAGCGGGGTGAACACCGGGGAGCTGTTTTTT; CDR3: CASRNSGVNTGELFF
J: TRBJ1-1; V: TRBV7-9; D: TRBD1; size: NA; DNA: TGTGCCAGCAGCACCACGTCTACAGGGGCGGCGTATCCGAGGGATGAAGCTTTCTTT; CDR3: CASSTTSTGAAYPRDEAFF
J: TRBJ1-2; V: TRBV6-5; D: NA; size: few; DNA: TGTGCCAGCAGCTCGGACAGTTTCTATGGCTACACCTTC; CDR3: CASSSDSFYGYTF
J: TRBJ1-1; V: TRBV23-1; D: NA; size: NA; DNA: TGCGCCAGCAGTCAATCTACATGCGAAGCTTTCTTT; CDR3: CASSQSTCEAFF
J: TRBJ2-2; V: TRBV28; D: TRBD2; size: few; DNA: TGTGCCAGCACGGTAGCGGGAAACACCGGGGAGCTGTTTTTT; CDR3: CASTVAGNTGELFF
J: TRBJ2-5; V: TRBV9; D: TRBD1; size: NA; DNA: TGTGCCAGCAGCGTCTCCAGGGGGCTCGGAGAGACCCAGTACTTC; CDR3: CASSVSRGLGETQYF
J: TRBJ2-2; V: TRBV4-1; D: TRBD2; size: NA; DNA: TGCGCCAGCAGCCCCCGCGGTTGGCTAGCGGGGGGCACGAACACCGGGGAGCTGTTTTTT; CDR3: CASSPRGWLAGGTNTGELFF
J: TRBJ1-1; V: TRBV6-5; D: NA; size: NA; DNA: TGTGCCAGCAGAGGGGGGGGTCTCGCTGAAGCTTTCTTT; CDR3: CASRGGGLAEAFF
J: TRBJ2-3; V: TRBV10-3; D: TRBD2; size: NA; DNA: TGTGCCATCACCCCGGGACTAGCGGGGGGGCGTGATACGCAGTATTTT; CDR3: CAITPGLAGGRDTQYF
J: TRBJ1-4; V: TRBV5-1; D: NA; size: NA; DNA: TGCGCCAGCAGCTTTCGGGGACAAACAACTAATGAAAAACTGTTTTTT; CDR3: CASSFRGQTTNEKLFF
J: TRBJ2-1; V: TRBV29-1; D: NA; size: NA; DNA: TGCAGCCCTACCTACTACAATGAGCAGTTCTTC; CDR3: CSPTYYNEQFF
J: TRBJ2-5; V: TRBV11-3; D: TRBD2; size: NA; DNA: TGTGCCAGCAGCTTAGATCCGGGGGGGGAGACCCAGTACTTC; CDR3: CASSLDPGGETQYF
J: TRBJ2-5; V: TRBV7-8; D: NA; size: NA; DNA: TGTGCCAGCAGCTTAGCGAACGGGGGACAGTTACAAGAGACCCAGTACTTC; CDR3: CASSLANGGQLQETQYF
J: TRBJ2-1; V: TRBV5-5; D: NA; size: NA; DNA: TGTGCCAGCAGCTTGGTGGGGGGCAATGAGCAGTTCTTC; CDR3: CASSLVGGNEQFF
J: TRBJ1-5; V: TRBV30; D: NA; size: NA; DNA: TGTGCCTGGAGTACAGGGTATAGCAATCAGCCCCAGCATTTT; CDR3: CAWSTGYSNQPQHF
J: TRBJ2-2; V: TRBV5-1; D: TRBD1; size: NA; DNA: TGCGCCAGCAGCCCCCGACAGGGGCCCCCGGGTTACACCGGGGAGCTGTTTTTT; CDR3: CASSPRQGPPGYTGELFF
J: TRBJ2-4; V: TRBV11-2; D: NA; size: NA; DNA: TGTGCCAGCAGCTTGAGGAACTTGGCTCAGTACTTC; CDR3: CASSLRNLAQYF
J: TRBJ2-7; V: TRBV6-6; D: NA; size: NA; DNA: TGTGCCAGCAGCCCACAACCGGGGGACGAGCAGTACTTC; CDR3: CASSPQPGDEQYF
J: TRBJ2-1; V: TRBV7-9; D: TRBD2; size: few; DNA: TGTGCCAGCAGCTCGCCGGGACTAGGCCCCAACAATGAGCAGTTCTTC; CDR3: CASSSPGLGPNNEQFF
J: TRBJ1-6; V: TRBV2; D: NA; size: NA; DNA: TGTGCCAGCAGTGAATTTGCGGGTAATTCACCCCTCCACTTT; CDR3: CASSEFAGNSPLHF
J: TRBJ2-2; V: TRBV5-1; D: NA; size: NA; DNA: TGCGCCAGCAGACCGGGACTCGTGACGACCGGGGAGCTGTTTTTT; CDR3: CASRPGLVTTGELFF
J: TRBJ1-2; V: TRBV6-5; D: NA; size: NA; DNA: TGTGCCAGCAGTTACACAGGGCATTATGGCTACACTTTC; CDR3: CASSYTGHYGYTF
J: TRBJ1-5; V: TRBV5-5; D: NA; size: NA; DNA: TGTGCCAGCAGCCTCGGGGGGCCGGCCGTTAATCAGCCCCAGCATTTT; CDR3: CASSLGGPAVNQPQHF
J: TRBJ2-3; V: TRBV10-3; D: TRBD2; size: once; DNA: TGTGCCGTCAGGGATCCAACTAGCGGGGGGCCAGATACGCAGTATTTT; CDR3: CAVRDPTSGGPDTQYF
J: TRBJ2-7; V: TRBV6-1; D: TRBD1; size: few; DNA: TGTGCCAGCAGTAATACAGGGGGCTGGGACGAGCAGTACTTC; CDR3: CASSNTGGWDEQYF
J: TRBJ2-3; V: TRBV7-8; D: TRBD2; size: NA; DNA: TGTGCCAGCAGCTTAAGAGCGGGGGGTACCACAGATACGCAGTATTTT; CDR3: CASSLRAGGTTDTQYF
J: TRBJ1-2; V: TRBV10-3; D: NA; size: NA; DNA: TGTGCCATCAGTGAGTCGCAGGCCGAAAGCTATGGCTACACCTTC; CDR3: CAISESQAESYGYTF
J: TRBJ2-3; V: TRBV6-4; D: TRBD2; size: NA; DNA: TGTGCCAGCAGTGACTGGGCGGGAGAGTCCACAGATACGCAGTATTTT; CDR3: CASSDWAGESTDTQYF
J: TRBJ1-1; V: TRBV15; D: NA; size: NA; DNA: TGTGCCACCAGCAAATCAAGTGGCGGGTACACTGAAGCTTTCTTT; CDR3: CATSKSSGGYTEAFF
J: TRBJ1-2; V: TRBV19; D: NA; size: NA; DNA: TGTGCCAGTAGTCGTCAGGGAAATGGCTACACCTTC; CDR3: CASSRQGNGYTF
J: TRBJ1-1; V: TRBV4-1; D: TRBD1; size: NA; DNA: TGCGCCAGCACTATGACAGGGGCAAACACTGAAGCTTTCTTT; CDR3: CASTMTGANTEAFF
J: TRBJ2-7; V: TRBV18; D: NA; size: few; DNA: TGTGCCAGCTCACCACCGTTGGAGGGAAGCCCCTACGAGCAGTACTTC; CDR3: CASSPPLEGSPYEQYF
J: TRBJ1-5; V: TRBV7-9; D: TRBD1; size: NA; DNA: TGTGCCAGCAGCTTAGACCGACAGGGGGTTCAGCCCCAGCATTTT; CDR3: CASSLDRQGVQPQHF
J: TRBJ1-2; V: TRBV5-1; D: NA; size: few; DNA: TGCGCCAGCAGCTTGAGCCGTCTCAATGGCTACACCTTC; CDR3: CASSLSRLNGYTF
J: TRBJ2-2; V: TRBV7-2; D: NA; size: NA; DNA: TGTGCCAGCAGCTTACCACTCCAGGACTACACGAACACCGGGGAGCTGTTTTTT; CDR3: CASSLPLQDYTNTGELFF
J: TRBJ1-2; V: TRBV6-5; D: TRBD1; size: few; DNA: TGTGCCAGCAGTTACTCGTGGGACAGACCTAACTATGGCTACACCTTC; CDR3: CASSYSWDRPNYGYTF
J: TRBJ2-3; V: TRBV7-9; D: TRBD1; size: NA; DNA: TGTTCCAGCAGCTTAGCGGACAGGGCTAGCACAGATACGCAGTATTTT; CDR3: CSSSLADRASTDTQYF
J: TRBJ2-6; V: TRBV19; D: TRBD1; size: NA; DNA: TGTGCCAGTAGACCTTACAGGGGGTCTGGGGCCAACGTCCTGACTTTC; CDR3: CASRPYRGSGANVLTF
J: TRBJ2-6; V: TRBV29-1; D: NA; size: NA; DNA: TGCAGCGTTGCCCTAGGACAGCCTGGGGCCAACGTCCTGACTTTC; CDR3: CSVALGQPGANVLTF
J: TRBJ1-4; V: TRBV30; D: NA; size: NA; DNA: TGTGCCTGGAGTGTAGCTGGCGGGGGCAATGATAATGAAAAACTGTTTTTT; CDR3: CAWSVAGGGNDNEKLFF
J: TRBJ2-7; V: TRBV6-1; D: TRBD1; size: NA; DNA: TGTGCCAGCAGCGAAACGGGACAGGTTTCCTACGAGCAGTACTTC; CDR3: CASSETGQVSYEQYF
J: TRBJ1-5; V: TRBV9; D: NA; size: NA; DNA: TGTGCCAGCAGCGCTTCCCAGCATTTT; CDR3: CASSASQHF
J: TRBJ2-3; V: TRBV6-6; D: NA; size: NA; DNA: TGTGCCAGCAGTTACTCACCGGACAGTAGCACAGATACGCAGTATTTT; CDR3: CASSYSPDSSTDTQYF
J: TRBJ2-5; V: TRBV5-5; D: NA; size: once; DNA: TGTGCCAGCAGCTCGGTGGAGTACCAAGAGACCCAGTACTTC; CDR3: CASSSVEYQETQYF